This T cell receptor beta chain was sequenced during a study of cytomegalovirus exposure and HLA in healthy donors. Study results and caveats: The HLA-A and HLA-B alleles of most subjects were reportedly predicted accurately from TCR beta sequences. The study listed approximately 160 cytomegalovirus-associated TCR beta chains.

Comments on this clone: No antigen is known for it.

The V gene lost 1 base and the J gene lost 8 bases, with 9 bases spanning the gap. Germline V gene lookup returns CDR1 GTSNPN and CDR2 SVGIG (reference sequence). The CDR3 totals 13 residues. Amplification used 60 Vbeta primers and 13 Jbeta primers. TCRdb's copy holds only in-frame clones and misses some; the assay was immunoSEQ multiplex PCR. The sample records more than 110,000 clones, about 79% being singletons. This clonotype originated in a male donor in good health and CMV-seronegative. The chain joins TRBV30 to TRBJ1-6, with TRBD1 as a possible D gene (6 bases). Sequencing input: PBMCs. The CDR3 DNA reads TGTGCCTGGAGTGAACAGGGAGATTCACCCCTCCACTTT. Amino acid sequence: CAWSEQGDSPLHF.